The 21 T cell receptor beta chains below come from one sample, sequenced in a study of Ad26.COV2.S vaccination and SARS-CoV-2 variants. Specified treatment: 15 to 20 received Ad26.COV2.S at low or high dose, single or two shots; roughly five received placebo; per-sample allocation not given. Specimen acquisition occurred on day 63 following the initial vaccine or placebo injection. Method: immunoSEQ multiplex PCR; TCRdb's copy keeps in-frame clones and lacks some. There are more than 400,000 clones in the sample; about 90% occur only once, and about 4.1% lies in the top ten. The sequenced sample was peripheral blood, obtained in a trial of Ad26.COV2.S vaccine versus placebo. The receptors were gathered from a person aged 18-60 years who received the Ad26.COV2.S COVID-19 vaccine or a placebo.

The chain employs TRBV18 and TRBJ2-1, with 11 positions matching TRBD2. CDR1 is KGHSH and CDR2 is LQKENI in the germline V gene. The V and J ends lost 2 bases and 2 bases, in that order; junction bases with no gene match: 2. The CDR3 spans 16 residues. Written as DNA, the CDR3 is TGTGCCAGCTCACCAACTAGCGGGGGTCCCTACAATGAGCAGTTCTTC. It specifies CASSPTSGGPYNEQFF.

J is TRBJ1-1 and V is TRBV11-2; D might be TRBD1 (6 bases). The CDR3 spans 14 residues. Germline lookup yields CDR1 SGHAT and CDR2 FQNNGV. The ends were cut back, 5 bases at V and 2 bases at J, with 12 bases in the middle. In DNA, the CDR3 is TGTGCCAGCAGCCTTCAACAGGGAAACACTGAAGCTTTCTTT. This sequence encodes CASSLQQGNTEAFF.

The V call is TRBV27, the J call TRBJ1-6; perhaps TRBD1 as D (5 bases). The CDR3 extends over 15 amino acids. V lost 5 bases and J lost 9, with 17 bases in between. CDR1 is MNHEY and CDR2 is SMNVEV in the germline V gene (reference sequence). DNA for the CDR3: TGTGCCAGCAGTCCCCCCCCAGGGAGAGGTTCACCCCTCCACTTT. Translated, it gives CASSPPPGRGSPLHF.

This sequence joins TRBV7-7 and TRBJ2-3; D is perhaps TRBD1 or TRBD2 (6 bases each). Trimming took off 2 bases at V and 5 bases at J, with 23 bases between the two ends. The CDR3 is 18 amino acids. Germline CDR1 is SSHAT and CDR2 is FNYEAQ (reference sequence). Here the CDR3 DNA reads TGTGCCAGCAGCTTAACGTTGCAGACGGGCAGGGGAGGAGATACGCAGTATTTT. This encodes CASSLTLQTGRGGDTQYF.

The chain is built from TRBV12-5 and TRBJ2-1, with D perhaps matching TRBD2 (5 bases). Germline V CDR1 and CDR2: LGHNT, FRNRAP. The V end lost 1 base, the J end lost 3 bases, and 10 bases lay between the germline ends. This CDR3 region has 15 residues. CDR3 region: CASGLEAGLYNEQFF. CDR3 bases: TGTGCTAGTGGTTTGGAGGCCGGACTCTACAATGAGCAGTTCTTC.

The V and J genes are TRBV18 and TRBJ2-1; 12 bases fit TRBD2. The CDR3 runs 15 residues. Trimming removed 5 bases from V and 5 bases from J; junction bases left unmatched: 4. Germline CDR1 is KGHSH and CDR2 is LQKENI. This CDR3 reads CASSDGLAGNNEQFF. The CDR3 DNA sequence: TGTGCCAGCTCAGACGGACTAGCGGGAAACAATGAGCAGTTCTTC.

This chain links TRBV28 with TRBJ1-2; 7 bases agree with TRBD1. Per the germline V gene, CDR1 is MDHEN and CDR2 is SYDVKM. J lost 7 bases, V lost 5 bases, and 10 bases had no gene match. The CDR3 spans 14 residues. For the CDR3, the DNA is TGTGCCAGCAGTCCGAGGGGGCTTTCGGGTGGCTACACCTTC. It codes for CASSPRGLSGGYTF.

The rearrangement uses TRBV3-1 (or the pseudogene TRBV3-2) and TRBJ1-6; no firm D call. V was cut by 2 bases and J by 6 bases, with 8 bases left in between. This CDR3 comprises 14 residues. Germline lookup yields CDR1 LGHDT and CDR2 YNNKEL (reference sequence). CDR3 region: CASSQRQVNSPLHF. CDR3 sequence (DNA): TGTGCCAGCAGCCAACGACAAGTTAATTCACCCCTCCACTTT.

This clone was observed a few times. The V and J genes are TRBV7-2 and TRBJ2-3; the match to TRBD2 covers 8 bases. Germline lookup yields CDR1 SGHTA and CDR2 FQGNSA. V lost 5 bases to trimming and J lost 4 bases; unmatched junction nucleotides: 8. CDR3 length: 15 residues. CDR3 coding DNA: TGTGCCAGCAGCCAGGGACTAGTGGGCGCAGATACGCAGTATTTT. This encodes CASSQGLVGADTQYF.

The V gene is TRBV6-2 or TRBV6-3, the J gene TRBJ1-5; D possibly corresponds to TRBD1 (6 bases). Trimming took 2 bases from V and 5 from J, leaving 13 bases between them. Germline V gene data show CDR1 as MNHEY and CDR2 as SVGEGT. The CDR3 totals 15 residues. Written as DNA, the CDR3 is TGTGCCAGCAGTTACACGAGGGACAACCATCAGCCCCAGCATTTT. Protein product: CASSYTRDNHQPQHF.

The rearrangement joins TRBV14 to TRBJ2-5; weak D call: TRBD1 (6 bases). CDR3 length equals 14 residues. The V end was cut by 1 base, the J end by 4 bases, with 10 bases between. Germline assignment: CDR1 SGHDN and CDR2 FVKESK. DNA for the CDR3: TGTGCCAGCAGCCAAGTTTTCAGGGGAGAGACCCAGTACTTC. This codes for CASSQVFRGETQYF.

This chain links TRBV11-2 with TRBJ1-6, with 7 bases lining up with TRBD1. After removal of 3 bases from V and 9 bases from J, the junction contained 14 bases not matched to a gene. Germline values: CDR1 SGHAT, CDR2 FQNNGV. The CDR3 sequence is 17 residues long. The CDR3 DNA is TGTGCCAGCAGCTTTATGGTTAATAGGGGGCTATCTTCACCCCTCCACTTT. Translating it yields CASSFMVNRGLSSPLHF.

This clone was seen a single time. This chain connects TRBV6-2 or TRBV6-3 to TRBJ2-7; D remains ambiguous. Germline CDR1 MNHEY, CDR2 SVGEGT. V lost 1 base to trimming and J lost 3 bases, with 7 bases between them. This CDR3 has 13 amino acids. The chain's CDR3 is CASSYLPVYEQYF. Here the CDR3 DNA reads TGTGCCAGCAGTTACTTACCAGTCTACGAGCAGTACTTC.

The chain links TRBV6-2 or TRBV6-3 to TRBJ2-1; TRBD2 might be the D (5 bases). Germline CDR1 and CDR2: MNHEY and SVGEGT. V dropped 6 bases and J dropped 0 bases, with 12 bases sitting between them. The CDR3 runs 15 residues. CDR3 residues: CASSNTRSSYNEQFF. CDR3 coding DNA: TGTGCCAGCAGCAACACTAGAAGCTCCTACAATGAGCAGTTCTTC.

The CDR3 reads CASRTASISSYNEQFF. In nucleotides, the CDR3 is TGTGCCAGCCGGACAGCCTCCATAAGCTCCTACAATGAGCAGTTCTTC. The chain is built from TRBV27 and TRBJ2-1; D is possibly TRBD1 (6 bases). The CDR3 is made up of 16 amino acids. The V end was cut by 8 bases, the J end by 0 bases, with 17 bases between. The germline gives CDR1 MNHEY, CDR2 SMNVEV (reference sequence).

This clone was seen a single time. Distinct nucleotide sequences in the sample also encode this CDR3. The chain employs TRBV18 and TRBJ2-2; D unclear. This CDR3 region has 13 residues. V was pared by 1 base and J by 5 bases, with 5 bases between. Germline values: CDR1 KGHSH, CDR2 LQKENI. This CDR3 is CASSPLGTGELFF. The CDR3 DNA reads TGTGCCAGCTCACCACTCGGGACCGGGGAGCTGTTTTTT.

The rearrangement joins TRBV27 to TRBJ2-5; D uncertain. The CDR3 has 13 residues. Germline loops: CDR1 MNHEY, CDR2 SMNVEV (reference sequence). V shed 6 bases and J shed 4 bases, with 12 bases lying between them. CDR3 in DNA: TGTGCCAGCAGACTAAGGGCCTTAGAGACCCAGTACTTC. Protein sequence: CASRLRALETQYF.

This clone was seen more than once but under ten times. The J gene is TRBJ1-4, the V gene TRBV27; 7 bases are a match to TRBD1. Trimming at V came to 8 bases and at J to 8 bases, leaving 11 bases not matched to a gene. Germline assignment: CDR1 MNHEY and CDR2 SMNVEV (reference sequence). The CDR3 spans 14 residues. The CDR3 nucleotides are TGTGCCAGCGGATTGGGTCAGGGGGGAGAAAAACTGTTTTTT. Amino acid sequence: CASGLGQGGEKLFF.

V usage is TRBV7-2 and J usage is TRBJ1-6, with a weak D call TRBD1 (6 bases). CDR1 SGHTA and CDR2 FQGNSA come from the germline V gene. V was shortened by 2 bases and J by 9 bases, with 11 bases between the two germline ends. The CDR3 extends over 14 amino acids. CDR3 sequence: CASSLRRGGSPLHF. The CDR3, as DNA: TGTGCCAGCAGCTTAAGGAGGGGGGGTTCACCCCTCCACTTT.

In DNA form, the CDR3 reads TGTGCCAGCAGTTTATCGGGAAGCACCCCCTACGAGCAGTACTTC. Amino acids: CASSLSGSTPYEQYF. The chain couples TRBV27 to TRBJ2-7; no clear D. Germline V CDR1 and CDR2: MNHEY, SMNVEV (reference sequence). V lost 0 bases and J 2 bases, leaving 11 bases between the germline ends. The CDR3 runs 15 residues.

The chain is built from TRBV6-1 and TRBJ2-7; no firm D call. Trimming removed 2 bases at V and 4 bases at J, with 6 bases between. This CDR3 is 12 amino acids long. The germline V gene has CDR1 MNHNS and CDR2 SASEGT. CDR3: CASSELNYEQYF. The CDR3 nucleotides are TGTGCCAGCAGTGAACTGAATTACGAGCAGTACTTC.